This note documents a single T cell receptor (beta chain) sequence. What it binds is not known. One entry per CDR3 protein results from TCRdb running MiXCR on the 5' RACE reads. Of some 660,000 distinct CDR3 sequences in the sample, 8.5% to 9% were seen once. The germline CDR1 and CDR2 sequences are SGHRS and YFSETQ. V was clipped by 0 bases and J by 0 bases; unmatched bases: 6. This CDR3 comprises 16 residues. The donor group consisted entirely of healthy Caucasians. These data come from a study of identical twins. Broader study findings: Twin sharing of out-of-frame TCR alpha was underestimated by models in monozygotic pairs. In cord blood, abundant beta clonotypes had fewer insertions; memory showed no trend.

This same sample was also part of a study on yellow fever vaccine responses in identical twins.

The specimen sequenced was PBMCs. This clonotype was sampled from a woman aged 18-29 years in good health. The gene calls are TRBV5-1 and TRBJ2-7; 7 bases line up with TRBD1. CDR3 sequence reads: CASSLAPDRASYEQYF. In nucleotides, the CDR3 is TGCGCCAGCAGCTTGGCCCCAGACAGGGCCTCCTACGAGCAGTACTTC.